This TCR beta chain was sequenced for a study of shared clonotypes between healthy human individuals. Findings and caveats of the study: Naive subsets tended to show greater estimated richness than memory subsets.

Measured with immunoSEQ multiplex PCR; TCRdb has only the in-frame clones, and not every one. This table has 1.5 million to 2.5 million clones, roughly 95% appearing once. Comments on this clone: Antigen unknown.

The naive CD8 fraction comprised CD45RO-negative cells positively selected for CCR7 and excluded terminally differentiated effector memory CD45RA+ cells. Germline CDR1 LGHNT, CDR2 FRNRAP. The CDR3 consists of 14 residues. The trim removed 4 bases at V and 5 bases at J, leaving 5 bases unmatched. This TCR was sampled from a man in his late teens or twenties in good health. Sequencing was carried out using naive CD8+ T cells sorted from blood. The chain uses TRBV12-5 and TRBJ2-5, with TRBD2 identical over 9 bases. In nucleotides, the CDR3 is TGTGCTAGTGGTTATAGCGGGAGTCTCGAGACCCAGTACTTC. Protein: CASGYSGSLETQYF.